Following are 24 T cell receptor beta chains from one sample sequenced in a study of T cells in Graves' hyperthyroidism and ophthalmopathy (dated by TCRdb to about 2019). The receptor library was made with multiplex PCR. TCRdb records Illumina HiSeq 2000 as the sequencer. The TCR beta CDR3 regions were amplified from the RNA transcripts. A first-round RT-PCR of the TCR CDR3 used the HTBI primer set with the Qiagen OneStep RT-PCR kit. TCRdb reanalyzed the raw reads on its own, using fastp at Q25 for trimming and MiXCR for clone calling, and kept in-frame beta chains. Each entry is one CDR3 protein sequence, shown with its most common DNA and genes. Present in this sample are about 290,000 distinct CDR3 sequences, about a sixth of which were seen just once. The ten most abundant clones make up just over 55% of the sample. The sample was blood. These receptors came from a woman aged 55-69 years with Graves' ophthalmopathy.

This clonotype came up a few times. The V call is TRBV18, the J call TRBJ2-5; D tentatively fits TRBD1 or TRBD2 (6 bases each). The ends were cut back, 6 bases at V and 4 bases at J, with 18 bases in the middle. Germline CDR1 and CDR2: KGHSH and LQKENI. The CDR3 consists of 15 residues. The CDR3 region is CASSVSMGGLETQYF. The DNA of the CDR3 is TGTGCCAGCTCTGTCAGCATGGGGGGCCTAGAGACCCAGTACTTC. Combining the CDR3 with reference TRBV18 and TRBJ2-5 gives the whole variable domain NAGVMQNPRHLVRRRGQEARLRCSPMKGHSHVYWYRQLPEEGLKFMVYLQKENIIDESGMPKERFSAEFPKEGPSILRIQQVVRGDSAAYFCASSVSMGGLETQYFGPGTRLLVL.

There are a few counts of this clonotype. The gene calls are TRBV20-1 and TRBJ2-1; 7 nucleotides align to TRBD2. The V gene's germline CDR1 is DFQATT and CDR2 SNEGSKA (reference sequence). V lost 5 bases and J lost 0; bases outside the gene matches: 7. This CDR3 is 15 amino acids long. The CDR3 loop reads CSASGSGRSYNEQFF. The CDR3 nucleotides are TGCAGTGCTTCCGGTAGCGGGCGCTCCTACAATGAGCAGTTCTTC.

The sample holds many counts of this clonotype. The genes are TRBV12-3 or TRBV12-4 and TRBJ1-4; possible D gene TRBD1, 6 bases. The V end was cut by 5 bases, the J end by 4 bases, with 11 bases between. CDR3 size: 14 residues. The chain's CDR3 is CASSPGAVNEKLFF. The CDR3 DNA reads TGTGCCAGCAGTCCGGGGGCGGTTAATGAAAAACTGTTTTTT.

The chain employs TRBV12-3 or TRBV12-4 and TRBJ2-7, with 13 bases lining up with TRBD2. This CDR3 spans 15 amino acids. Trimming took 4 bases from V and 7 from J; bases not matched to a gene: 7. The CDR3 DNA follows: TGTGCCAGCAGTTCGGGACTAGCGGGGATCCGGGAGCAGTACTTC. Protein: CASSSGLAGIREQYF.

The chain has TRBV6-1 and TRBJ1-1; 10 nucleotides match TRBD1. J gave up 11 bases and V 5 bases, and 2 bases lay outside the gene matches. This CDR3 has 11 residues. The germline V gene has CDR1 MNHNS and CDR2 SASEGT. The chain's CDR3 is CASSRGQGAFF. DNA of the CDR3: TGTGCCAGCAGTCGGGGACAGGGGGCTTTCTTT.

This clonotype was seen a handful of times. V usage is TRBV7-2 and J usage is TRBJ2-7; maybe TRBD2 (6 bases). Germline-derived CDR1 and CDR2 are SGHTA and FQGNSA. The CDR3 loop spans 15 amino acids. The germline V and J ends were trimmed by 9 bases and 4 bases, with 22 bases remaining between them. CDR3 sequence: CASSIGFGGEYEQYF. For the CDR3, the DNA is TGTGCCAGTAGTATCGGTTTTGGAGGGGAATACGAGCAGTACTTC.

This clonotype appeared a few times. The chain couples TRBV20-1 to TRBJ2-1, with 9 bases matching TRBD2. This CDR3 comprises 18 residues. Germline trimming cut 1 base from V and 0 bases from J; bases unmatched to any gene: 10. Germline V gene lookup returns CDR1 DFQATT and CDR2 SNEGSKA (reference sequence). The CDR3 sequence: CSARASASGTVSYNEQFF. CDR3 nucleotide sequence: TGCAGTGCTAGAGCGTCGGCTAGCGGGACCGTCTCCTACAATGAGCAGTTCTTC.

This clonotype was counted only a few times. This chain uses TRBV7-6 with TRBJ1-1; D perhaps matches TRBD1 (5 bases). CDR3 length equals 16 residues. The ends were cut back, 1 base at V and 4 bases at J, with 16 bases in the middle. Germline CDR1 is SGHVS and CDR2 is FNYEAQ. The CDR3, as DNA: TGTGCCAGCAGCTTAGGCCCTCGGGGGGTGGGCACTGAAGCTTTCTTT. This sequence encodes CASSLGPRGVGTEAFF.

In this sample, this clonotype turned up many times. The rearrangement uses TRBV29-1 and TRBJ1-1; the D is unclear. The CDR3 is 12 amino acids. From germline, CDR1 is SQVTM and CDR2 ANQGSEA. Trimming shortened V by 4 bases and J by 7 bases, and 13 bases separated the two germline ends. The CDR3, as DNA: TGCAGCGTTGGGGTCACGGAGTATGAAGCTTTCTTT. It codes for CSVGVTEYEAFF. The entire variable domain, with the rest obtained from reference TRBV29-1 and TRBJ1-1, is as follows: SAVISQKPSRDICQRGTSLTIQCQVDSQVTMMFWYRQQPGQSLTLIATANQGSEATYESGFVIDKFPISRPNLTFSTLTVSNMSPEDSSIYLCSVGVTEYEAFFGQGTRLTVV.

This clonotype was seen a handful of times. The rearrangement joins TRBV6-1 to TRBJ1-6; tentatively, D is TRBD1 (6 bases). The germline CDR1 and CDR2 sequences are MNHNS and SASEGT. This CDR3 comprises 14 residues. In DNA form, the CDR3 reads TGTACCATCTCTAAGAACGGGGGCAATTCACCCCTCCACTTT. This gives the protein CTISKNGGNSPLHF.

This clonotype was picked up a small number of times. The rearrangement links TRBV10-3 to TRBJ1-1; 7 bases match TRBD1. CDR1 ENHRY and CDR2 SYGVKD come from the germline V gene. V shed 0 bases, J shed 3 bases, and the junction held 4 bases outside the gene matches. The CDR3 sequence is 15 residues long. This chain's CDR3 is CAISESTGVYTEAFF. The CDR3 DNA sequence: TGTGCCATCAGTGAGTCCACAGGGGTCTACACTGAAGCTTTCTTT.

Concerning this clonotype: A much larger clone differs by one base, so this may be a read error. This chain uses TRBV28 with TRBJ2-1; 8 bases match TRBD2. Trimming took 4 bases from V and 5 from J; bases not matched to a gene: 1. The CDR3 loop spans 13 amino acids. Germline CDR1 reads MDHEN; CDR2 reads SYDVKM. The CDR3 sequence: CASSSGGDNEQFF. The CDR3 DNA follows: TGTGCCAGCAGTTCCGGGGGGGACAATGAGCAGTTCTTC.

This clonotype occurred many times. This chain connects TRBV12-3 or TRBV12-4 to TRBJ1-1, with a tentative D call TRBD1 (6 bases). This CDR3 has 15 residues. The germline V and J ends were trimmed by 5 bases and 1 base, with 14 bases remaining between them. In DNA, the CDR3 is TGTGCCAGCAGTGATAACAGGGCGGGGAACACTGAAGCTTTCTTT. Translation: CASSDNRAGNTEAFF.

About this clonotype itself: A much larger clone differs by one base, so this may be a read error. The chain employs TRBV20-1 and TRBJ2-3, with 7 bases lining up with TRBD2. The length of the CDR3 is 14 residues. Germline-derived CDR1 and CDR2 are DFQATT and SNEGSKA (reference sequence). This CDR3 reads CSARDERGTDAQYF. The CDR3 coding sequence is TGCAGTGCTAGAGATGAGCGGGGCACAGATGCGCAGTATTTT.

This clonotype appeared many times. The rearrangement uses TRBV28 and TRBJ2-7; 9 bases map to TRBD2. This CDR3 comprises 17 residues. CDR1 and CDR2 from the germline V gene are MDHEN and SYDVKM. With 2 bases clipped from V and 6 bases from J, the junction kept 14 bases outside the gene matches. The CDR3 DNA follows: TGTGCCAGCAGTTTAGCGGGGGGGGGCGGGAGAAAGGGCGAGCAGTACTTC. The encoded protein is CASSLAGGGGRKGEQYF.

V gene TRBV19 combines with J gene TRBJ2-1; 7 nucleotides line up with TRBD2. This CDR3 is 15 amino acids long. CDR1 and CDR2 (germline): LNHDA, SQIVND (reference sequence). Losses at the gene ends were 3 bases for V and 3 bases for J; bases not matched to a gene: 5. Here the CDR3 reads CASSITSANYNEQFF. CDR3 bases: TGTGCCAGTAGTATCACTAGCGCCAACTACAATGAGCAGTTCTTC.

To note about this clonotype: It may be a read error: a sequence one base away is much more abundant. The chain joins TRBV2 to TRBJ1-2, with D possibly TRBD1 on 5 matching bases. The CDR3 covers 15 residues. V was trimmed by 3 bases and J by 4 bases, leaving 15 bases between them. The V gene's germline CDR1 is SNHLY and CDR2 FYNNEI. CDR3 coding DNA: TGTGCCAGCAGTGATCGGCCCGAGGGACCCTATGGCTACACCTTC. It specifies CASSDRPEGPYGYTF.

The V and J genes are TRBV4-1 and TRBJ1-5, with TRBD1 as a possible D gene (5 bases). Germline loops: CDR1 MGHRA, CDR2 YSYEKL. Trimming removed 1 base at V and 6 bases at J, with 7 bases between. The CDR3 covers 13 residues. The CDR3 is CASSQAGGQPQHF. DNA of the CDR3: TGCGCCAGCAGCCAAGCCGGGGGTCAGCCCCAGCATTTT.

This clonotype was picked up many times. This chain connects TRBV28 to TRBJ1-1; possibly TRBD1 for D (6 bases). There are 15 residues in the CDR3. From germline, CDR1 is MDHEN and CDR2 SYDVKM. Between the trimmed V and J ends, which lost 5 bases and 1 base, there was a span of 14 bases. In DNA form, the CDR3 reads TGTGCCAGCAGTGGGCTTTGGGGGCCGAACACTGAAGCTTTCTTT. It specifies CASSGLWGPNTEAFF. Based on the CDR3 plus reference TRBV28 and TRBJ1-1, the full variable domain is DVKVTQSSRYLVKRTGEKVFLECVQDMDHENMFWYRQDPGLGLRLIYFSYDVKMKEKGDIPEGYSVSREKKERFSLILESASTNQTSMYLCASSGLWGPNTEAFFGQGTRLTVV.

This clonotype came up many times. This sequence joins TRBV6-2 or TRBV6-3 and TRBJ1-5; possible D gene TRBD1, 6 bases. CDR1 and CDR2 from the germline V gene are MNHEY and SVGEGT. V was shortened by 6 bases and J by 3 bases, with 21 bases between the two germline ends. The CDR3 totals 17 residues. CDR3 residues: CASRRDPGHQLNQPQHF. The CDR3 DNA sequence: TGTGCCAGCAGGAGGGATCCGGGACATCAACTCAATCAGCCCCAGCATTTT.

The table lists this clonotype with many counts. This chain uses TRBV29-1 with TRBJ2-7; TRBD1 agrees at 10 bases. The CDR3 extends over 14 amino acids. The V and J ends lost 1 base and 1 base, in that order; junction bases with no gene match: 1. The V gene's germline CDR1 is SQVTM and CDR2 ANQGSEA. CDR3 nucleotides: TGCAGCGTTGAAGGACAGGGGGCTTCCTACGAGCAGTACTTC. Residues: CSVEGQGASYEQYF.

The gene calls are TRBV9 and TRBJ1-3; no firm D call. V dropped 0 bases and J dropped 4 bases, with 11 bases sitting between them. Germline CDR1 is SGDLS and CDR2 is YYNGEE. The CDR3 sequence is 15 residues long. CDR3 amino acids: CASSVGRKSGNTIYF. The DNA of the CDR3 is TGTGCCAGCAGCGTAGGGCGCAAATCCGGAAACACCATATATTTT.

This clonotype has just a few counts. This CDR3 is CASSLGGTQETQYF. The CDR3 DNA reads TGCGCCAGCTCCCTCGGGGGAACCCAAGAGACCCAGTACTTC. This chain links TRBV5-1 with TRBJ2-5; a possible D gene is TRBD2 (6 bases). The germline gives CDR1 SGHRS, CDR2 YFSETQ. The V and J ends lost 7 bases and 1 base respectively, with 14 bases between them. The CDR3 runs to 14 residues.

The CDR3 nucleotides are TGCGCCAGCAGCCTAAACCTTAGGGACCTGAGACAGGGGCTGATGAACACTGAAGCTTTCTTT. Translated, it gives CASSLNLRDLRQGLMNTEAFF. This chain uses TRBV5-1 with TRBJ1-1, with 8 bases matching TRBD1. J gave up 0 bases and V 4 bases, and 23 bases lay outside the gene matches. The CDR3 covers 21 residues. Per germline, CDR1 SGHRS and CDR2 YFSETQ.